This T cell receptor beta chain stems from a study of cytomegalovirus exposure and HLA in healthy donors. This clone turned up a few times. Primers: 60 Vbeta forward and 13 Jbeta reverse. Assay: immunoSEQ multiplex PCR; the TCRdb copy retains only in-frame clones and omits some. The data contain around 150,000 clones, about 80% of them singletons. The source is a man younger than 35 in good health and CMV-seronegative. Sequenced: PBMCs.

As DNA, the CDR3 is TGTGCCAGCAGCCAAGATCCGGCTAGCGGGGGGGAGATGTACCAAGAGACCCAGTACTTC. It is translated as CASSQDPASGGEMYQETQYF. The gene calls are TRBV4-2 and TRBJ2-5, with 12 bases aligning to TRBD2. Germline V gives CDR1 LGHNA, CDR2 YNFKEQ. The CDR3 has 20 residues. Germline trimming cut 0 bases from V and 0 bases from J; bases unmatched to any gene: 11.